The rows below give T cell receptor beta chains drawn from one sample of a study of T cell responses to AZD1222 COVID-19 vaccine. The table came from immunoSEQ multiplex PCR; TCRdb's copy has only in-frame clones and leaves some out. The table records under 95,000 clones, under 90% of them present only once. The sample consisted of peripheral blood, taken 28 days after the second AZD1222 dose. The receptors here all came from an adult who received the AZD1222 COVID-19 vaccine. The CDR3 runs from the conserved cysteine through the conserved F or W. Each record gives: D gene, clone size, J gene, V gene, CDR3 DNA, CDR3 protein. A D gene is named only where the DNA matches it firmly. Not all rows give a size; the values are once, few, many and, for expanded clones, a class.

d_call: TRBD1
clone_size: NA
j_call: TRBJ1-2
v_call: TRBV28
cdr3_nt: TGTGCCAGCCATACCCTTGAGGGGGCGCTTGATGGCTACACCTTC
cdr3_aa: CASHTLEGALDGYTF

d_call: NA
clone_size: NA
j_call: TRBJ1-5
v_call: TRBV28
cdr3_nt: TGTGCCAGCAGTTTATCTGGTTCCAGGGTAAATCAGCCCCAGCATTTT
cdr3_aa: CASSLSGSRVNQPQHF

d_call: TRBD1
clone_size: NA
j_call: TRBJ1-6
v_call: TRBV6-5
cdr3_nt: TGTGCCAGCAACCACCCGGGACAGGGTTCACCCCTCCACTTT
cdr3_aa: CASNHPGQGSPLHF

d_call: TRBD1
clone_size: NA
j_call: TRBJ1-1
v_call: TRBV5-1
cdr3_nt: TGCGCCAGCAGCCCGGGACAGGATTGGACTGAAGCTTTCTTT
cdr3_aa: CASSPGQDWTEAFF

d_call: NA
clone_size: NA
j_call: TRBJ1-5
v_call: TRBV5-4
cdr3_nt: TGTGCCAGCAGCTTGGTCGCGACGGGATTTACTCAGCCCCAGCATTTT
cdr3_aa: CASSLVATGFTQPQHF

d_call: TRBD1
clone_size: NA
j_call: TRBJ1-2
v_call: TRBV6-5
cdr3_nt: TGTGCCAGCAGTACCACAGGGGGGAGATATGGCTACACCTTC
cdr3_aa: CASSTTGGRYGYTF

d_call: NA
clone_size: once
j_call: TRBJ2-5
v_call: TRBV7-7
cdr3_nt: TGTGCCAGCAGCCCCTTGGGGGGCCTACAAGAGACCCAGTACTTC
cdr3_aa: CASSPLGGLQETQYF

d_call: TRBD2
clone_size: once
j_call: TRBJ2-7
v_call: TRBV5-1
cdr3_nt: TGCGCCAGCAGCTCAACTAGCGGGGGGACCTACGAGCAGTACTTC
cdr3_aa: CASSSTSGGTYEQYF

d_call: NA
clone_size: NA
j_call: TRBJ1-2
v_call: TRBV10-3
cdr3_nt: TGTGCCATCAGTGAGTCGACTCAACAGACGTATGGCTACACCTTC
cdr3_aa: CAISESTQQTYGYTF

d_call: TRBD1
clone_size: NA
j_call: TRBJ1-3
v_call: TRBV6-6
cdr3_nt: TGTGCCAGCACCGTACAGGGGGAAAGAAACACCATATATTTT
cdr3_aa: CASTVQGERNTIYF

d_call: TRBD2
clone_size: NA
j_call: TRBJ2-1
v_call: TRBV2
cdr3_nt: TGTGCCAGCAGGCCAACTAGCGGGGGGAATGAGCAGTTCTTC
cdr3_aa: CASRPTSGGNEQFF

d_call: NA
clone_size: NA
j_call: TRBJ2-3
v_call: TRBV6-5
cdr3_nt: TGTGCCAGCAGTTACTTGGGGCGGGGACTCACAGATACGCAGTATTTT
cdr3_aa: CASSYLGRGLTDTQYF

d_call: NA
clone_size: NA
j_call: TRBJ2-7
v_call: TRBV6-6
cdr3_nt: TGTGCCAGCAGTTACTCCACTGAGGGCGGTTCTGAGCAGTACTTC
cdr3_aa: CASSYSTEGGSEQYF

d_call: NA
clone_size: NA
j_call: TRBJ1-2
v_call: TRBV7-9
cdr3_nt: TGTGCCAGCAGCTCTGACGGGTCCTATGGCTACACCTTC
cdr3_aa: CASSSDGSYGYTF

d_call: NA
clone_size: NA
j_call: TRBJ1-5
v_call: TRBV29-1
cdr3_nt: TGCAGCGTTGGGGGGGCTGATGGTCAGCCCCAGCATTTT
cdr3_aa: CSVGGADGQPQHF

d_call: TRBD1
clone_size: once
j_call: TRBJ1-2
v_call: TRBV14
cdr3_nt: TGTGCCAGCAGCCCCCCCCGGACAGGGATTTCCCTCTATGGCTACACCTTC
cdr3_aa: CASSPPRTGISLYGYTF

d_call: NA
clone_size: NA
j_call: TRBJ2-7
v_call: TRBV7-2
cdr3_nt: TGTGCCAGCAGCTCCGCGGCCGCTACCCTCTACGAGCAGTACTTC
cdr3_aa: CASSSAAATLYEQYF

d_call: NA
clone_size: NA
j_call: TRBJ2-5
v_call: TRBV24-1
cdr3_nt: TGTGCCACCAGCCCTCCCGGGGTAGAGACCCAGTACTTC
cdr3_aa: CATSPPGVETQYF

d_call: TRBD2
clone_size: NA
j_call: TRBJ2-7
v_call: TRBV18
cdr3_nt: TGTGCCAGCTCACCACAGAGCCGCGGGGGATTCGGCGAGCAGTACTTC
cdr3_aa: CASSPQSRGGFGEQYF

d_call: TRBD1
clone_size: NA
j_call: TRBJ2-7
v_call: TRBV6-4
cdr3_nt: TGTGCCGGACAGGAGAATGACAGAGGGATTTACGAGCAGTACTTC
cdr3_aa: CAGQENDRGIYEQYF

d_call: NA
clone_size: NA
j_call: TRBJ2-5
v_call: TRBV7-2
cdr3_nt: TGTGCCAGCAGCCTGGACCGGGAGACCCAGTACTTC
cdr3_aa: CASSLDRETQYF

d_call: NA
clone_size: NA
j_call: TRBJ1-1
v_call: TRBV15
cdr3_nt: TGTGCCACCACCGCAGGTACCATGAACACTGAAGCTTTCTTT
cdr3_aa: CATTAGTMNTEAFF

d_call: NA
clone_size: NA
j_call: TRBJ2-1
v_call: TRBV6-5
cdr3_nt: TGTGCCAGCAGTTATCCGACTAGAACGGGCCTCAATGAGCAGTTCTTC
cdr3_aa: CASSYPTRTGLNEQFF

d_call: NA
clone_size: NA
j_call: TRBJ1-3
v_call: TRBV29-1
cdr3_nt: TGCAGCGTTGAAGATCTAGAGGGGCCAGGAAACACCATATATTTT
cdr3_aa: CSVEDLEGPGNTIYF

d_call: NA
clone_size: NA
j_call: TRBJ1-3
v_call: TRBV18
cdr3_nt: TGTGCCAGCTCACCGGACACCCAGAACTCTGGAAACACCATATATTTT
cdr3_aa: CASSPDTQNSGNTIYF

d_call: NA
clone_size: once
j_call: TRBJ1-5
v_call: TRBV19
cdr3_nt: TGTGCCAGTAGTATCAGGTTGTATCAGCCCCAGCATTTT
cdr3_aa: CASSIRLYQPQHF

d_call: NA
clone_size: NA
j_call: TRBJ1-1
v_call: TRBV19
cdr3_nt: TGTGCCAGTACCCGGGTGGGGTCAAACACTGAAGCTTTCTTT
cdr3_aa: CASTRVGSNTEAFF

d_call: TRBD1
clone_size: NA
j_call: TRBJ1-5
v_call: TRBV7-2
cdr3_nt: TGTGCCAGCAGCTCCCGGGACAGGAAGGAGCCCCAGCATTTT
cdr3_aa: CASSSRDRKEPQHF

d_call: TRBD1
clone_size: NA
j_call: TRBJ1-2
v_call: TRBV3-1/TRBV3-2
cdr3_nt: TGTGCCAGCAGCCGCGACAGGGGATTGGACTATGGCTACACCTTC
cdr3_aa: CASSRDRGLDYGYTF

d_call: NA
clone_size: NA
j_call: TRBJ2-1
v_call: TRBV9
cdr3_nt: TGTGCCAGCAGCGTAGGAGGGAGTAGCTCCTACAATGAGCAGTTCTTC
cdr3_aa: CASSVGGSSSYNEQFF

d_call: TRBD1
clone_size: NA
j_call: TRBJ2-1
v_call: TRBV16
cdr3_nt: TGTGCCTGCTCGGGGGACAGGGCCTACAATGAGCAGTTCTTC
cdr3_aa: CACSGDRAYNEQFF

d_call: NA
clone_size: NA
j_call: TRBJ1-6
v_call: TRBV15
cdr3_nt: TGTGCCACCAGCCCGGACACGTATAATTCACCCCTCCACTTT
cdr3_aa: CATSPDTYNSPLHF

d_call: TRBD2
clone_size: NA
j_call: TRBJ2-1
v_call: TRBV9
cdr3_nt: TGTGCCAGCAGCGTAGTGCAGGGAGGGTACAATGAGCAGTTCTTC
cdr3_aa: CASSVVQGGYNEQFF

d_call: TRBD2
clone_size: NA
j_call: TRBJ2-3
v_call: TRBV7-6
cdr3_nt: TGTGCCAGCAGCCCTACTAGCGGGGGTTTCACAGATACGCAGTATTTT
cdr3_aa: CASSPTSGGFTDTQYF

d_call: TRBD1
clone_size: NA
j_call: TRBJ1-2
v_call: TRBV9
cdr3_nt: TGTGCCAGCAGCGACGGGACAGGGGGCGACTATGGCTACACCTTC
cdr3_aa: CASSDGTGGDYGYTF

d_call: NA
clone_size: NA
j_call: TRBJ1-2
v_call: TRBV5-1
cdr3_nt: TGCGCCAGCAGCTTTAACGGGGGGCTCTCCTATGGCTACACCTTC
cdr3_aa: CASSFNGGLSYGYTF

d_call: NA
clone_size: NA
j_call: TRBJ2-7
v_call: TRBV20-1
cdr3_nt: TGCAGTGCTACTTTGTACGAGCAGTACTTC
cdr3_aa: CSATLYEQYF

d_call: NA
clone_size: NA
j_call: TRBJ2-5
v_call: TRBV5-1
cdr3_nt: TGCGCCAGCAGCTTGGCCCTCGGGGAGACCCAGTACTTC
cdr3_aa: CASSLALGETQYF

d_call: NA
clone_size: NA
j_call: TRBJ2-2
v_call: TRBV5-1
cdr3_nt: TGCGCCAGCAGCTTGTTCGTAACGAACACCGGGGAGCTGTTTTTT
cdr3_aa: CASSLFVTNTGELFF

d_call: NA
clone_size: NA
j_call: TRBJ1-6
v_call: TRBV19
cdr3_nt: TGTGCCAGTAGTATAACCGGGGCAGGGAAAAATTCACCCCTCCACTTT
cdr3_aa: CASSITGAGKNSPLHF

d_call: NA
clone_size: NA
j_call: TRBJ2-7
v_call: TRBV5-5
cdr3_nt: TGTGCCAGCAGCTTAACAGAAGTTCTAGACTACGAGCAGTACTTC
cdr3_aa: CASSLTEVLDYEQYF

d_call: TRBD2
clone_size: NA
j_call: TRBJ2-1
v_call: TRBV27
cdr3_nt: TGTGCCAGCAGTTCAGTAGCGGGGAGCAATGAGCAGTTCTTC
cdr3_aa: CASSSVAGSNEQFF

d_call: NA
clone_size: NA
j_call: TRBJ2-1
v_call: TRBV5-1
cdr3_nt: TGCGCCAGCAGCTTGATTCCAGCATCCTACAATGAGCAGTTCTTC
cdr3_aa: CASSLIPASYNEQFF

d_call: NA
clone_size: NA
j_call: TRBJ1-1
v_call: TRBV6-2/TRBV6-3
cdr3_nt: TGTGCCAGCAGTTATACAGCAGGACGAGGGAACACTGAAGCTTTCTTT
cdr3_aa: CASSYTAGRGNTEAFF

d_call: NA
clone_size: NA
j_call: TRBJ1-6
v_call: TRBV21-1
cdr3_nt: TGTCCCGGCCCAGGGCGCTCCTATAATTCACCCCTCCACTTT
cdr3_aa: CPGPGRSYNSPLHF

d_call: TRBD1
clone_size: NA
j_call: TRBJ1-1
v_call: TRBV2
cdr3_nt: TGTGCCAGCAACACACCTGGGACAGCAGAAGCTTTCTTT
cdr3_aa: CASNTPGTAEAFF

d_call: TRBD1
clone_size: NA
j_call: TRBJ2-7
v_call: TRBV28
cdr3_nt: TGTGCCAGCAGCACCGGACAGGGGAGTTTGAGCGAGCAGTACTTC
cdr3_aa: CASSTGQGSLSEQYF

d_call: TRBD2
clone_size: NA
j_call: TRBJ2-1
v_call: TRBV7-2
cdr3_nt: TGTGCCAGCAGCACTGCGGGGGATCCCCCGAGGGAGCAGTTCTTC
cdr3_aa: CASSTAGDPPREQFF